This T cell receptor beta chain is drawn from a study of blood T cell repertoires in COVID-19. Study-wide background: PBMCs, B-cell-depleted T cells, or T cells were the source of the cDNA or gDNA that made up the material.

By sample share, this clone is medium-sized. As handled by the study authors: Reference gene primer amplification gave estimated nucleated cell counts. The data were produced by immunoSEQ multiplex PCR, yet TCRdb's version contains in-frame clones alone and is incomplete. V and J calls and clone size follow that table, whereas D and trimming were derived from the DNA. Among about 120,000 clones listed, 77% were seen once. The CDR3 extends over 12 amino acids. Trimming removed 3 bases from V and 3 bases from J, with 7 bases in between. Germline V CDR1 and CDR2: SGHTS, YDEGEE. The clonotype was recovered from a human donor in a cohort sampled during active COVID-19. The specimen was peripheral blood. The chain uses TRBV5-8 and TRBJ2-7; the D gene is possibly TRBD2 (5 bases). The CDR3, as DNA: TGTGCCAGCAGCTCTGGACTCTACGAGCAGTACTTC. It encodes CASSSGLYEQYF. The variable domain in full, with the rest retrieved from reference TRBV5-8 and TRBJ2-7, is EAGVTQSPTHLIKTRGQQATLRCSPISGHTSVYWYQQALGLGLQFLLWYDEGEERNRGNFPPRFSGRQFPNYSSELNVNALELEDSALYLCASSSGLYEQYFGPGTRLTVT.